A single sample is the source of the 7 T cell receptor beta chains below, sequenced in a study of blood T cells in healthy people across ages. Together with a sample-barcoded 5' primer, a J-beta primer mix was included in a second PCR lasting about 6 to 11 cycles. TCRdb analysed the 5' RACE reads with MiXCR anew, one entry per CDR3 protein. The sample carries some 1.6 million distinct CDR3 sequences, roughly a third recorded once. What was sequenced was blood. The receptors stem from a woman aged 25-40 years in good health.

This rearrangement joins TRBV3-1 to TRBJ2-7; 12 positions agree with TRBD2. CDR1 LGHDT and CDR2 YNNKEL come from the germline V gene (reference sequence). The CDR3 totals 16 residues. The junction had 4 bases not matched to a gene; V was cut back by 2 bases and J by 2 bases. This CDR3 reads CASSQWTSGAAYEQYF. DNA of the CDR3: TGTGCCAGCAGCCAATGGACTAGCGGGGCCGCCTACGAGCAGTACTTC.

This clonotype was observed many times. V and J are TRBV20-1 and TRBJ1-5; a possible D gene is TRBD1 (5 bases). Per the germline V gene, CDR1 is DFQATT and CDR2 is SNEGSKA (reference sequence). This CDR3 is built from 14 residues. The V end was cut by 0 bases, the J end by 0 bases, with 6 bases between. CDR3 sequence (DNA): TGCAGTGCTAGAGACAGGGTTAGCAATCAGCCCCAGCATTTT. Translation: CSARDRVSNQPQHF.

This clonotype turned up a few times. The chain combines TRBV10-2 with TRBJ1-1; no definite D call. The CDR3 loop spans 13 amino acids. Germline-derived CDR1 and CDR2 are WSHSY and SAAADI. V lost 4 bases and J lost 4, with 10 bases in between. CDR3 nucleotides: TGCGCCAGCAGTGTCCGCACTCTCACTGAAGCTTTCTTT. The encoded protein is CASSVRTLTEAFF.

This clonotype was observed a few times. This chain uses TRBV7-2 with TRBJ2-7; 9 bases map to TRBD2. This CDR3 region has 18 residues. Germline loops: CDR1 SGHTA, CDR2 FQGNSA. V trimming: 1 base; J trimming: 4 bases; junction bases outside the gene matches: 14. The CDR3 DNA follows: TGTGCCAGCAGCTTAGTAGGTTTTGGTCTAGCGGGGCAATACGAGCAGTACTTC. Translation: CASSLVGFGLAGQYEQYF.

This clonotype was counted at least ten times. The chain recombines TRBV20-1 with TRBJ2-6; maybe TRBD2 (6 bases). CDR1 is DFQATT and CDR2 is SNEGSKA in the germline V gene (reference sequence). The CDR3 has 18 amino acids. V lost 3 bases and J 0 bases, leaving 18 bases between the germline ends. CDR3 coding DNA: TGCAGTGCTAGCCCCCGGGGGAGAGGTGGCTCTGGGGCCAACGTCCTGACTTTC. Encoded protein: CSASPRGRGGSGANVLTF.

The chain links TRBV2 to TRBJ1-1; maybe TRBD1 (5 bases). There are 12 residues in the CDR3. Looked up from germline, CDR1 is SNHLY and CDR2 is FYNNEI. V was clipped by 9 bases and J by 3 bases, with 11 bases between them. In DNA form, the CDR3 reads TGTGCCAGTAGGACATTTGACACTGAAGCTTTCTTT. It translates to CASRTFDTEAFF.

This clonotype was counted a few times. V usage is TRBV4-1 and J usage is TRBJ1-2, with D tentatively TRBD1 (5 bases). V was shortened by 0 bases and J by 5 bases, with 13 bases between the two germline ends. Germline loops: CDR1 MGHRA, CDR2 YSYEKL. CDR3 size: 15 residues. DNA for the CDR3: TGCGCCAGCAGCCAAGACGACGGGGGTAGTTATGGCTACACCTTC. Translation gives CASSQDDGGSYGYTF.